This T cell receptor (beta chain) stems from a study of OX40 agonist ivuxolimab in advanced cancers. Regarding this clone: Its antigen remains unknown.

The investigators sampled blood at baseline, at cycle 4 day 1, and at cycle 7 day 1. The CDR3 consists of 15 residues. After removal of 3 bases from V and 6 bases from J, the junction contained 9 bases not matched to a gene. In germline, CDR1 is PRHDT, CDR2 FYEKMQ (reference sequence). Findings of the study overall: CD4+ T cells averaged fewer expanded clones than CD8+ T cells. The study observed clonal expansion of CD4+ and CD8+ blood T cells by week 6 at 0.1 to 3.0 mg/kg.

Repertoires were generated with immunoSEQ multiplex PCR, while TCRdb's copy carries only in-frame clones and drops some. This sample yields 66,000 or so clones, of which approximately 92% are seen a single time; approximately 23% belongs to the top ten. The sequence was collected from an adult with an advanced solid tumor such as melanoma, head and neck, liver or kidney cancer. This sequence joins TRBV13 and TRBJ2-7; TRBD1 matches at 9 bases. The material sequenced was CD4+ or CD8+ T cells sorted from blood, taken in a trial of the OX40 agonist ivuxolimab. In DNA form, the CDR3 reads TGTGCCAGCAGCTTCCAGGGACAGGGACATCGCGAGCAGTACTTC. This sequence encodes CASSFQGQGHREQYF.